The present entry profiles one TCR beta chain with its context. The sample is drawn from a study of T cell responses to AZD1222 COVID-19 vaccine. The table came from immunoSEQ multiplex PCR; TCRdb's copy has only in-frame clones and leaves some out. The sample lists some 130,000 clones; just over 90% were seen once. This CDR3 is built from 17 residues. The V and J ends lost 2 bases and 0 bases, in that order; junction bases with no gene match: 7. Germline V gene lookup returns CDR1 MDHEN and CDR2 SYDVKM. V usage is TRBV28 and J usage is TRBJ2-1; 7 bases are shared with TRBD2. Source: peripheral blood, taken on day 0 of AZD1222 vaccination. This clonotype was sampled from an adult in good health. The CDR3 is CASSLHGGGSSYNEQFF. DNA for the CDR3: TGTGCCAGCAGTTTACATGGGGGGGGTAGCTCCTACAATGAGCAGTTCTTC. The full variable domain, in which reference TRBV28 and TRBJ2-1 provide the parts outside the CDR3, is DVKVTQSSRYLVKRTGEKVFLECVQDMDHENMFWYRQDPGLGLRLIYFSYDVKMKEKGDIPEGYSVSREKKERFSLILESASTNQTSMYLCASSLHGGGSSYNEQFFGPGTRLTVL.